Below are 23 T cell receptor beta chains sequenced from a single sample in a study of cytomegalovirus exposure and HLA in healthy donors (dated by TCRdb to 2015 to 2018). Library preparation was by the immunoSEQ multiplex PCR assay. The multiplex PCR relied on a mix of 60 forward primers for TCR Vbeta segments and 13 reverse primers for TCR Jbeta segments. Drawn from immuneACCESS, this table holds only the in-frame rearrangements with V and J called that TCRdb kept. Clones are partly lost; checked studies trace under half to an unresolved V gene and leave the rest unexplained. A total of 100,000 to 150,000 clones appear in this sample, 75% to 85% of them only once. Around 2.1% of the sample is taken by the ten largest. The sequencing input was PBMCs. The receptors were gathered from a man in his fifties in good health and CMV-seronegative.

V and J are TRBV4-1 and TRBJ2-3; D is unclear. V was trimmed by 0 bases and J by 0 bases, leaving 7 bases between them. The CDR3 extends over 15 amino acids. Germline lookup yields CDR1 MGHRA and CDR2 YSYEKL. The CDR3 bases are TGCGCCAGCAGCCAAGATGGGCCTAGCACAGATACGCAGTATTTT. As protein: CASSQDGPSTDTQYF.

This chain uses TRBV5-4 with TRBJ2-2; 7 bases match TRBD1. The germline gives CDR1 SGHNT, CDR2 YYREEE (reference sequence). Losses at the gene ends were 4 bases for V and 2 bases for J; bases not matched to a gene: 14. The CDR3 covers 18 residues. CDR3 residues: CASSTMTGQQLNTGELFF. CDR3 bases: TGTGCCAGCAGCACCATGACAGGGCAGCAGCTTAACACCGGGGAGCTGTTTTTT.

This chain uses TRBV30 with TRBJ2-6; D is perhaps TRBD1 (5 bases). V lost 6 bases and J 4 bases, leaving 16 bases between the germline ends. The CDR3 runs 15 residues. Germline V CDR1 and CDR2: GTSNPN, SVGIG (reference sequence). CDR3 in amino acids: CACRTGLPGANVLTF. The CDR3 DNA is TGTGCCTGTAGAACAGGCCTTCCAGGGGCCAACGTCCTGACTTTC.

The chain has TRBV4-3 and TRBJ2-6; a weak D match, TRBD1 (6 bases). This CDR3 is 16 amino acids long. Between the trimmed V and J ends, which lost 2 bases and 3 bases, there was a span of 11 bases. Germline loops: CDR1 LGHNA, CDR2 YSLEER. This CDR3 is CASSQQQGRGANVLTF. DNA for the CDR3: TGCGCCAGCAGCCAACAACAGGGACGTGGGGCCAACGTCCTGACTTTC.

This chain links TRBV6-5 with TRBJ1-2; 9 bases match TRBD1. Germline V CDR1 and CDR2: MNHEY, SVGAGI. There are 15 residues in the CDR3. V lost 8 bases to trimming and J lost 1 base; unmatched junction nucleotides: 8. CDR3 region: CASRTGGLRNYGYTF. The CDR3 DNA follows: TGTGCCAGCCGTACAGGGGGCCTCCGTAACTATGGCTACACCTTC.

This clone has a handful of counts. The V gene is TRBV6-1, the J gene TRBJ1-4; 7 nucleotides match TRBD1. The CDR3 covers 14 residues. The trim removed 8 bases at V and 0 bases at J, leaving 3 bases unmatched. Germline values: CDR1 MNHNS, CDR2 SASEGT. The CDR3 nucleotides are TGTGCCAGCCGGACAGGCCCAACTAATGAAAAACTGTTTTTT. Translating gives CASRTGPTNEKLFF.

The chain couples TRBV9 to TRBJ2-6; tentative D call: TRBD2 (7 bases). The germline V gene encodes CDR1 SGDLS and CDR2 YYNGEE. V dropped 7 bases and J dropped 4 bases, with 12 bases sitting between them. CDR3 length: 14 amino acids. The CDR3 region is CASRRGAGANVLTF. The CDR3 DNA follows: TGTGCCAGCCGTCGGGGGGCCGGGGCCAACGTCCTGACTTTC.

V gene TRBV28 combines with J gene TRBJ1-4, with TRBD1 identical over 7 bases. The V segment lost 2 bases and the J segment 11 bases; nucleotides outside the gene matches: 11. Per the germline V gene, CDR1 is MDHEN and CDR2 is SYDVKM. This CDR3 contains 15 residues. The CDR3 is CASSLQGGPSGKLFF. The CDR3 DNA sequence: TGTGCCAGCAGTTTACAGGGGGGACCCTCCGGGAAACTGTTTTTT.

The V call is TRBV19, the J call TRBJ1-5, with D hard to call. This CDR3 has 12 residues. CDR1 and CDR2 (germline): LNHDA, SQIVND (reference sequence). V was clipped by 4 bases and J by 4 bases, with 5 bases between them. The CDR3 sequence: CASSTQNQPQHF. The CDR3, as DNA: TGTGCCAGTAGTACACAGAATCAGCCCCAGCATTTT.

The rearrangement uses TRBV7-2 and TRBJ2-3, with D unclear. Germline lookup yields CDR1 SGHTA and CDR2 FQGNSA. CDR3 size: 16 residues. V lost 5 bases to trimming and J lost 2 bases, with 17 bases between them. CDR3 bases: TGTGCCAGCAGCCCCCGTCGGTTCCTTCACACAGATACGCAGTATTTT. Its protein is CASSPRRFLHTDTQYF.

The genes are TRBV5-1 and TRBJ2-6; TRBD2 aligns across 7 bases. Unmatched junction bases numbered 5, after V lost 2 bases and J lost 0 bases. The CDR3 contains 17 residues. CDR1 is SGHRS, CDR2 YFSETQ, per germline. CDR3 amino acids: CASSLDGGSSGANVLTF. DNA for the CDR3: TGCGCCAGCAGCTTAGACGGGGGGAGCTCTGGGGCCAACGTCCTGACTTTC.

V is TRBV7-3 and J is TRBJ1-1; a weak D match, TRBD1 (6 bases). Trimming stripped 3 bases from V and 4 bases from J, with 9 bases between. The CDR3 is 13 amino acids. Germline CDR1 SGHTA, CDR2 FQGTGA. The CDR3 protein is CASSFQGSTEAFF. Written as DNA, the CDR3 is TGTGCCAGCAGCTTTCAGGGGTCCACTGAAGCTTTCTTT. The full variable domain, rest sourced from reference TRBV7-3 and TRBJ1-1, is GAGVSQTPSNKVTEKGKYVELRCDPISGHTALYWYRQSLGQGPEFLIYFQGTGAADDSGLPNDRFFAVRPEGSVSTLKIQRTERGDSAVYLCASSFQGSTEAFFGQGTRLTVV.

The chain employs TRBV18 and TRBJ2-5, with TRBD1 matching over 11 bases. V lost 3 bases and J lost 6; bases outside the gene matches: 3. In germline, CDR1 is KGHSH, CDR2 LQKENI. The CDR3 is made up of 14 amino acids. CDR3 nucleotide sequence: TGTGCCAGCTCACCCGGGACAGGGGGGAAGACCCAGTACTTC. It is translated as CASSPGTGGKTQYF.

This chain links TRBV5-4 with TRBJ2-1, with 12 bases identical to TRBD2. Unmatched junction bases numbered 5, after V lost 1 base and J lost 9 bases. CDR1 SGHNT and CDR2 YYREEE come from the germline V gene (reference sequence). This CDR3 has 15 residues. This CDR3 reads CASSLLAGGPGEQFF. The CDR3, as DNA: TGTGCCAGCAGCTTGCTAGCGGGGGGGCCAGGTGAGCAGTTCTTC.

The chain has TRBV10-3 and TRBJ1-4, with a possible D match to TRBD1 (5 bases). The CDR3 runs to 13 residues. The ends were cut back, 10 bases at V and 5 bases at J, with 14 bases in the middle. Germline V gene lookup returns CDR1 ENHRY and CDR2 SYGVKD. The CDR3: CATQTESNEKLFF. The DNA for the CDR3 is TGTGCCACCCAGACAGAATCCAATGAAAAACTGTTTTTT.

The chain links TRBV6-1 to TRBJ2-5; 10 bases are shared with TRBD2. Germline assignment: CDR1 MNHNS and CDR2 SASEGT. This CDR3 is built from 13 residues. Trimming cost V 6 bases and J 5 bases; bases outside gene matches: 3. The CDR3 sequence: CASRQRGGETQYF. The CDR3 DNA is TGTGCCAGCAGGCAGCGGGGGGGGGAGACCCAGTACTTC.

This clone has more than one count but fewer than ten. Other nucleotide sequences in the sample specify the same CDR3. The J gene is TRBJ2-2, the V gene TRBV10-1; 8 nucleotides agree with TRBD1. Germline V gene sequence: CDR1 WNHNN, CDR2 SYGVQD (reference sequence). The V and J ends lost 5 bases and 4 bases, in that order; junction bases with no gene match: 6. The CDR3 has 15 residues. CDR3 residues: CASSFRGRGTGELFF. Here the CDR3 DNA reads TGCGCCAGCAGTTTCAGGGGGCGAGGCACCGGGGAGCTGTTTTTT.

This sequence joins TRBV5-1 and TRBJ1-3, with D possibly being TRBD1 (6 bases). V was clipped by 0 bases and J by 2 bases, with 9 bases between them. Germline CDR1 SGHRS, CDR2 YFSETQ. The CDR3 is 15 residues long. CDR3 nucleotide sequence: TGCGCCAGCAGCTTGGGGTCAGGGGCTGGAAACACCATATATTTT. Its protein is CASSLGSGAGNTIYF.

The V gene is TRBV7-9, the J gene TRBJ2-7; 10 bases align to TRBD1. Germline-derived CDR1 and CDR2 are SEHNR and FQNEAQ (reference sequence). The CDR3 has 18 amino acids. CDR3 region: CSSSPLTGTGVMGSEQYV. In DNA, the CDR3 is TGTTCCAGCAGCCCATTAACCGGGACAGGGGTCATGGGCTCCGAGCAGTACGTC.

Written as DNA, the CDR3 is TGTGCCAGCAGCTTGGGTCGCGCGGGAAATTCACCCCTCCACTTT. This gives the protein CASSLGRAGNSPLHF. The rearrangement uses TRBV5-6 and TRBJ1-6; unclear D gene. CDR3 length: 15 residues. Germline V gives CDR1 SGHDT, CDR2 YYEEEE. V was shortened by 0 bases and J by 7 bases, with 11 bases between the two germline ends.

This clone was seen only a few times. The chain carries TRBV4-3 and TRBJ1-2; 8 nucleotides match TRBD1. V gave up 0 bases and J gave up 7 bases; unmatched junction bases: 19. Germline V gene lookup returns CDR1 LGHNA and CDR2 YSLEER. There are 19 residues in the CDR3. CDR3 in DNA: TGCGCCAGCAGCCAAGATCGGCAGGGGGCATCATTTTCGAACGGTGGCTACACCTTC. This codes for CASSQDRQGASFSNGGYTF.

V gene TRBV5-4 combines with J gene TRBJ2-2; 10 bases are a match to TRBD2. This CDR3 is built from 17 residues. Germline V CDR1 and CDR2: SGHNT, YYREEE (reference sequence). V was pared by 4 bases and J by 4 bases, with 10 bases of the junction left unmatched. The CDR3 DNA is TGTGCCAGCAGCCCCACCCTAGCGGGGGCCGGCACCGGGGAGCTGTTTTTT. Protein sequence: CASSPTLAGAGTGELFF.

This clone was counted only a few times. This rearrangement joins TRBV6-1 to TRBJ1-1, with a tentative D call TRBD1 (6 bases). This CDR3 has 14 amino acids. Germline V gene data show CDR1 as MNHNS and CDR2 as SASEGT. V lost 1 base and J 0 bases, leaving 6 bases between the germline ends. CDR3 protein: CASSEDRVNTEAFF. The CDR3 nucleotides are TGTGCCAGCAGTGAAGACAGGGTGAACACTGAAGCTTTCTTT.